This T cell receptor (beta chain) was documented in a study of OX40 agonist ivuxolimab in advanced cancers. Study background: Partial responses were achieved by three patients: one hepatocellular carcinoma, two cutaneous melanoma. General study points: Patients with a partial response at 0.1-3.0 mg/kg had among the lowest clonal expansion. Circulating CD4+ and CD8+ T cells showed clonal expansion by week 6 at 0.1 to 3.0 mg/kg.

Of note for this clone: Its specificity is not known.

Sequencing used immunoSEQ multiplex PCR; TCRdb keeps in-frame clones, though not all of them. The data contain tens of thousands of clones, approximately 89% of them singletons. The sequence was obtained from an adult with an advanced solid tumor such as melanoma, head and neck, liver or kidney cancer. Sequenced material: CD4+ or CD8+ T cells sorted from blood, taken in a trial of the OX40 agonist ivuxolimab.

CDR3 bases: TGTGCCAGCAGCTTGAGCAGAATTGAGACCCAGTACTTC. Protein product: CASSLSRIETQYF. The V call is TRBV5-6, the J call TRBJ2-5; D gene uncertain. CDR3 length: 13 amino acids. V lost 1 base and J 5 bases, leaving 9 bases between the germline ends. Per the germline V gene, CDR1 is SGHDT and CDR2 is YYEEEE.